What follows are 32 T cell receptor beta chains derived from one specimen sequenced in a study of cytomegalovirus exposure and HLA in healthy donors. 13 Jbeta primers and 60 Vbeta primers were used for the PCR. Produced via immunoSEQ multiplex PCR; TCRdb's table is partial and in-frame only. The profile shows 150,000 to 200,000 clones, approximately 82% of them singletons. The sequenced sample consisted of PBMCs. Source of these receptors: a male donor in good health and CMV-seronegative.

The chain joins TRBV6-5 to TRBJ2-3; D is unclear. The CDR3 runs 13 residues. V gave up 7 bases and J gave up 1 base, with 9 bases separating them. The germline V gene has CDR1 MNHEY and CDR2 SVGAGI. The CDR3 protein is CASTPPGTDTQYF. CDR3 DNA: TGTGCCAGCACTCCCCCCGGCACAGATACGCAGTATTTT.

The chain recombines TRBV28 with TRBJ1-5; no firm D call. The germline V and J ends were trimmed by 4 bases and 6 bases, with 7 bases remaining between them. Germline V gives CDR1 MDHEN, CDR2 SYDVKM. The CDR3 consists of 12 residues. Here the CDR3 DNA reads TGTGCCAGCAGTTCCCGCGGTCAGCCCCAGCATTTT. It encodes CASSSRGQPQHF.

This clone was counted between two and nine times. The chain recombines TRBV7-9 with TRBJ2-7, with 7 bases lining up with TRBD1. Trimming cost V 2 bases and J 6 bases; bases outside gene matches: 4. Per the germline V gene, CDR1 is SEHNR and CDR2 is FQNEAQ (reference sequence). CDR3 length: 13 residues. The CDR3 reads CASSLNRGSEQYF. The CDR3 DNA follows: TGTGCCAGCAGCTTAAACAGGGGATCCGAGCAGTACTTC.

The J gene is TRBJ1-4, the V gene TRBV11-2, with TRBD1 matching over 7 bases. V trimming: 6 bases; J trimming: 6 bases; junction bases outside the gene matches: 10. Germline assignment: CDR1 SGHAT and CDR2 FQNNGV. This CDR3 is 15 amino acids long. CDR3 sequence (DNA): TGTGCCAGCAGTTTCCCAGCCAGGGGGTATGAAAAACTGTTTTTT. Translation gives CASSFPARGYEKLFF.

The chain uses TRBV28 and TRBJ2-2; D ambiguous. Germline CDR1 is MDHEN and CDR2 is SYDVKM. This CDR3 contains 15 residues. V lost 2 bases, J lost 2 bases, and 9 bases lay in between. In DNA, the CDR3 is TGTGCCAGCAGTTTAGGCACCAGTAACACCGGGGAGCTGTTTTTT. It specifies CASSLGTSNTGELFF.

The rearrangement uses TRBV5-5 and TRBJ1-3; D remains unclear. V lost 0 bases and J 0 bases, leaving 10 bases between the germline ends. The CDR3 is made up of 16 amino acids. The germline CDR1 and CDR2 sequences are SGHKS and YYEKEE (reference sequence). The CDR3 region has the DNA TGTGCCAGCAGCTTGGTCTCTATTGACTCTGGAAACACCATATATTTT. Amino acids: CASSLVSIDSGNTIYF.

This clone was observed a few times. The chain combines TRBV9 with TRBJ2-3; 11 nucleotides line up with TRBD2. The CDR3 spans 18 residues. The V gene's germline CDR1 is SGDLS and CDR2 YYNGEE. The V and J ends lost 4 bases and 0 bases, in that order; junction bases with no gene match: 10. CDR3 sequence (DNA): TGTGCCAGCAGCCCCGGGACTAGCGGCCTCCTTAGCACAGATACGCAGTATTTT. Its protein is CASSPGTSGLLSTDTQYF.

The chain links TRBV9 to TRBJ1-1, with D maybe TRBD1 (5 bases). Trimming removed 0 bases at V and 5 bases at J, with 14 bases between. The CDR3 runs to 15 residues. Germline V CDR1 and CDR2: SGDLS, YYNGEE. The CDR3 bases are TGTGCCAGCAGCGTAGAGGCAGGGATAGGTACTGAAGCTTTCTTT. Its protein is CASSVEAGIGTEAFF.

CDR3 residues: CASKLDRGRTGELFF. The CDR3 DNA sequence: TGTGCCAGCAAACTAGACAGGGGTAGGACCGGGGAGCTGTTTTTT. The chain uses TRBV27 and TRBJ2-2; 8 positions agree with TRBD1. V shed 7 bases and J 5 bases; nucleotides not matched to a gene: 9. Germline CDR1 and CDR2: MNHEY and SMNVEV (reference sequence). CDR3 length equals 15 residues.

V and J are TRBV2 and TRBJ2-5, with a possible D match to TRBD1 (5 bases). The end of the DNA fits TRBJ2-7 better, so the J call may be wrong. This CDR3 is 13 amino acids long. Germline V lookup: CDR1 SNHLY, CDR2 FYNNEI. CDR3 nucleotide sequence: TGTGCCAGCAGTGAGGGGCAGGACTACGAGCAGTACTTC. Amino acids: CASSEGQDYEQYF.

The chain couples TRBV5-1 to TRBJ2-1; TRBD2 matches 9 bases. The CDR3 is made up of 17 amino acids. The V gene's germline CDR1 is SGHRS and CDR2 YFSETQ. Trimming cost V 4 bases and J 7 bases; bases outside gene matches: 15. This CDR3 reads CASSPTFQAGGGNEQFF. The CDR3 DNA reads TGCGCCAGCAGCCCGACTTTCCAAGCGGGGGGTGGAAATGAGCAGTTCTTC.

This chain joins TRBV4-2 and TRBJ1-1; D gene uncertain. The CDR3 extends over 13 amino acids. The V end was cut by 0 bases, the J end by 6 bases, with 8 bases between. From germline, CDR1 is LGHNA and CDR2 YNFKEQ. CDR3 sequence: CASSQEERAEAFF. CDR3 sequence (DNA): TGTGCCAGCAGCCAAGAGGAGCGGGCTGAAGCTTTCTTT.

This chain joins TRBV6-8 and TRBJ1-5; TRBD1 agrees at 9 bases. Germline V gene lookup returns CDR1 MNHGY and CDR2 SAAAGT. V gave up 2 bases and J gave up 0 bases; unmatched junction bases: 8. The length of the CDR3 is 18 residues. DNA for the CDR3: TGTGCCAGCAGTTACCCGGGACAGGGCAATCCTAGCAATCAGCCCCAGCATTTT. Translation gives CASSYPGQGNPSNQPQHF.

The CDR3 sequence is CASSLVSPGIDGYTF. The CDR3 nucleotides read TGTGCCAGCAGCTTGGTTTCCCCAGGGATAGATGGCTACACCTTC. V usage is TRBV5-4 and J usage is TRBJ1-2, with a possible D match to TRBD1 (5 bases). This CDR3 has 15 amino acids. V was clipped by 0 bases and J by 6 bases, with 15 bases between them. CDR1 SGHNT and CDR2 YYREEE come from the germline V gene (reference sequence).

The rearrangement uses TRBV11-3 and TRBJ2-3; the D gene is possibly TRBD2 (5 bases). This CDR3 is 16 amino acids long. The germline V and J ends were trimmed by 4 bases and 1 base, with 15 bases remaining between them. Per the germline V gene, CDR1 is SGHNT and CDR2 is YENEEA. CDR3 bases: TGTGCCAGCAGCTACTCGAGCGGAGGCGGCACAGATACGCAGTATTTT. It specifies CASSYSSGGGTDTQYF.

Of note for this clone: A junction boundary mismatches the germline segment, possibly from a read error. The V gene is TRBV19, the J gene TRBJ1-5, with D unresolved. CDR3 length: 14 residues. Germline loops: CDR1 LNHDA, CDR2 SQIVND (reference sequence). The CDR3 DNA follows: TGTGCCAGTAGTAGCGCGGTAAGCAGTCAGCCCCAGCATTTT. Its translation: CASSSAVSSQPQHF.

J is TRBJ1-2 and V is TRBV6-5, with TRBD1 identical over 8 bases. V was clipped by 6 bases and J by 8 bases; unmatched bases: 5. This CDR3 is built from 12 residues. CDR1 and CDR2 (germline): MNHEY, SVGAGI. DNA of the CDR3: TGTGCCAGCAGCGGACAGGGTGGCGGCTACACCTTC. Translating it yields CASSGQGGGYTF.

CDR3 loop: CASSEALGRATTPLHF. Written as DNA, the CDR3 is TGTGCCAGCAGTGAAGCGCTGGGCCGCGCCACGACACCCCTCCACTTT. The rearrangement uses TRBV6-1 and TRBJ1-6, with no clear D. V lost 0 bases to trimming and J lost 11 bases, with 17 bases between them. CDR3 length: 16 residues. Germline lookup yields CDR1 MNHNS and CDR2 SASEGT.

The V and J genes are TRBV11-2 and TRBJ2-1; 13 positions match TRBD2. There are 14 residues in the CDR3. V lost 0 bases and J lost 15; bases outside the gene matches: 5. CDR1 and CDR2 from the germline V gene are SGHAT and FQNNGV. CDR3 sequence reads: CASSLEGLAGSAFF. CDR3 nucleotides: TGTGCCAGCAGCTTAGAGGGACTAGCGGGAAGCGCGTTCTTC.

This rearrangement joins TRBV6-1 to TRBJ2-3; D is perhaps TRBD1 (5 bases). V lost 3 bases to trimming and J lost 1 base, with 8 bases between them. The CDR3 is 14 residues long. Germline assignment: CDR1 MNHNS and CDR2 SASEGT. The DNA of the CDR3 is TGTGCCAGCAGTGACAGGGTTGGCACAGATACGCAGTATTTT. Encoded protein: CASSDRVGTDTQYF.

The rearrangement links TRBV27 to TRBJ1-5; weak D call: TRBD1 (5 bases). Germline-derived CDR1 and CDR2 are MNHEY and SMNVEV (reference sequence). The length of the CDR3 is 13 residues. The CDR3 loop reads CGSRQGRNQPQHF. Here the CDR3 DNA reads TGTGGGTCGAGGCAGGGTAGGAATCAGCCCCAGCATTTT.

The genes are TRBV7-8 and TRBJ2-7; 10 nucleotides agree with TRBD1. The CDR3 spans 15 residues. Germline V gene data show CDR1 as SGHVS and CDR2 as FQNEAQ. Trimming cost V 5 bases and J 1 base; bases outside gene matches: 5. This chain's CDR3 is CASSAGTGASYEQYF. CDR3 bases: TGTGCCAGCAGCGCCGGGACAGGGGCTTCCTACGAGCAGTACTTC.

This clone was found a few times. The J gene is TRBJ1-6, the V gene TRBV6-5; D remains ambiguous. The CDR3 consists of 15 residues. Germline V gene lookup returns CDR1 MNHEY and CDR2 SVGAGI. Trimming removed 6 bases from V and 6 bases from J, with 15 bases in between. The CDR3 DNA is TGTGCCAGCAGACAGTTACCCTCGCCTAATTCACCCCTCCACTTT. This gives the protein CASRQLPSPNSPLHF.

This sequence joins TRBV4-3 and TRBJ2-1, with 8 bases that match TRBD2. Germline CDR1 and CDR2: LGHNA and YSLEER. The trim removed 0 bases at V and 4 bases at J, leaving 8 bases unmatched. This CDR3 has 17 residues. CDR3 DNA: TGCGCCAGCAGCCAAGATCTTGCTAGCGGGCCTTACAATGAGCAGTTCTTC. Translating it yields CASSQDLASGPYNEQFF.

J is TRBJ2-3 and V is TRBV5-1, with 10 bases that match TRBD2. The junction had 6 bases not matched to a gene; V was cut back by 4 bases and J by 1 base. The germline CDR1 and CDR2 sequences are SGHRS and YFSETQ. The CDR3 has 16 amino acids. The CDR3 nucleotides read TGCGCCAGCAGCCAGGCGCTAGCGGGAGGCACAGATACGCAGTATTTT. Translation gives CASSQALAGGTDTQYF.

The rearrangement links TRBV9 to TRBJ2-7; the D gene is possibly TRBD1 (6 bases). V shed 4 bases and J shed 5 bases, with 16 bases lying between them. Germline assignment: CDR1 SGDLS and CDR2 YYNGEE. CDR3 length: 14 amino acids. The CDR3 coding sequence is TGTGCCAGCAGCCCAGAGACAGGCATCAACGAGCAGTACTTC. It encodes CASSPETGINEQYF. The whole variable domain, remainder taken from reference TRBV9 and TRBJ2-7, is DSGVTQTPKHLITATGQRVTLRCSPRSGDLSVYWYQQSLDQGLQFLIQYYNGEERAKGNILERFSAQQFPDLHSELNLSSLELGDSALYFCASSPETGINEQYFGPGTRLTVT.

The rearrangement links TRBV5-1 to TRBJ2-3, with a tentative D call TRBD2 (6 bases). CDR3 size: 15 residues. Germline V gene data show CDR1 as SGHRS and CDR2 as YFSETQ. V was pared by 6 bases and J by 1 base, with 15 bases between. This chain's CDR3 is CASTRGGGGTDTQYF. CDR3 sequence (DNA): TGCGCCAGCACCCGGGGAGGTGGGGGCACAGATACGCAGTATTTT.

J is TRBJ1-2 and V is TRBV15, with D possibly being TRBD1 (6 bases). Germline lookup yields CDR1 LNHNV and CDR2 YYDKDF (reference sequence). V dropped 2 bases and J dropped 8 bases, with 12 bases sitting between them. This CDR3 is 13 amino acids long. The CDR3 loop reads CATSRQGRGGYTF. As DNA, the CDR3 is TGTGCCACCAGCAGACAGGGGAGGGGAGGCTACACCTTC.

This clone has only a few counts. The CDR3 region is CAISEMRQGTTGNTIYF. CDR3 nucleotide sequence: TGTGCCATCAGTGAGATGAGACAGGGAACAACAGGAAACACCATATATTTT. The genes are TRBV10-3 and TRBJ1-3; 7 bases fit TRBD1. The germline V gene encodes CDR1 ENHRY and CDR2 SYGVKD. The CDR3 covers 17 residues. V was pared by 2 bases and J by 4 bases, with 11 bases of the junction left unmatched.

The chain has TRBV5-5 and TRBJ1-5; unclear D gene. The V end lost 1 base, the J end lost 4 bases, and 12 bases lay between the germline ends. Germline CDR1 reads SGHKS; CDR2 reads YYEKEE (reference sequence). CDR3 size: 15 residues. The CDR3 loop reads CASSLMEGGNQPQHF. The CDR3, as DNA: TGTGCCAGCAGCTTGATGGAGGGTGGGAATCAGCCCCAGCATTTT.

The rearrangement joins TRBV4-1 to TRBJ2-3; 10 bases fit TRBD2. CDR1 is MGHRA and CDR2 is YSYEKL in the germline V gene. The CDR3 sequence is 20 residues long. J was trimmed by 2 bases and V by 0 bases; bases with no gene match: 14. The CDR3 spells CASSQEGLANPIMPTDTQYF. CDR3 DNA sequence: TGCGCCAGCAGCCAAGAGGGACTAGCGAATCCTATAATGCCCACAGATACGCAGTATTTT.

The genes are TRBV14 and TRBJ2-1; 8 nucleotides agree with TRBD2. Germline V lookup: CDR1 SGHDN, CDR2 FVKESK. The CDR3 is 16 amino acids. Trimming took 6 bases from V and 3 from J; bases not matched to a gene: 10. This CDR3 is CASSLTSGVLYNEQFF. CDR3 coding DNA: TGTGCCAGCAGTCTTACTAGCGGAGTGCTCTACAATGAGCAGTTCTTC.